These 32 T cell receptor beta chains share one sample of origin, sequenced in a study of blood T cell repertoires in COVID-19. Some clones are missing from TCRdb's copy, which holds only in-frame ones; the method was immunoSEQ multiplex PCR. The sample records 200,000 to 250,000 clones, about four fifths being singletons. The sequenced material came from peripheral blood. The source of these receptors is a woman over 75 with COVID-19, enrolled during active disease.

DNA for the CDR3: TGCAGCGTTGTGGGGCTACCCAATCAGCCCCAGCATTTT. Translation gives CSVVGLPNQPQHF. The chain couples TRBV29-1 to TRBJ1-5; D is perhaps TRBD1 (5 bases). This CDR3 is 13 amino acids long. The germline V and J ends were trimmed by 4 bases and 3 bases, with 10 bases remaining between them. The germline gives CDR1 SQVTM, CDR2 ANQGSEA.

V is TRBV11-2 and J is TRBJ1-2, with no clear D. Germline lookup yields CDR1 SGHAT and CDR2 FQNNGV. The V end was cut by 3 bases, the J end by 8 bases, with 13 bases between. The CDR3 is made up of 13 amino acids. The CDR3 DNA reads as TGTGCCAGCAGCTTCATCGCGGGTTTCGGCTACACCTTC. Amino acid sequence: CASSFIAGFGYTF.

The rearrangement uses TRBV29-1 and TRBJ2-1; possibly TRBD1 for D (6 bases). The CDR3 spans 12 residues. Germline CDR1 reads SQVTM; CDR2 reads ANQGSEA. The V gene lost 6 bases and the J gene lost 7 bases, with 13 bases spanning the gap. CDR3 residues: CSVAGDWNEQFF. The DNA for the CDR3 is TGCAGCGTGGCAGGGGATTGGAATGAGCAGTTCTTC.

A single count supports this clone. The J gene is TRBJ2-5, the V gene TRBV5-6; the match to TRBD2 covers 14 bases. Germline lookup yields CDR1 SGHDT and CDR2 YYEEEE. Trimming took 4 bases from V and 5 from J; bases not matched to a gene: 4. CDR3 length equals 15 residues. This chain's CDR3 is CASSGRLAGGETQYF. CDR3 in DNA: TGTGCCAGCAGCGGACGACTAGCGGGAGGGGAGACCCAGTACTTC.

The rearrangement joins TRBV4-1 to TRBJ2-4, with D possibly TRBD2 on 5 matching bases. The germline gives CDR1 MGHRA, CDR2 YSYEKL. Between the trimmed V and J ends, which lost 1 base and 0 bases, there was a span of 7 bases. The CDR3 consists of 15 residues. The CDR3 bases are TGCGCCAGCAGCCAAGCTGGAGGAGCCAAAAACATTCAGTACTTC. Amino acid sequence: CASSQAGGAKNIQYF.

The chain carries TRBV6-5 and TRBJ2-7; tentative D call: TRBD2 (6 bases). The length of the CDR3 is 13 residues. Looked up from germline, CDR1 is MNHEY and CDR2 is SVGAGI. Deletions cut 4 bases from V and 4 bases from J, with 11 bases between. CDR3 in amino acids: CASSSEGPYEQYF. Here the CDR3 DNA reads TGTGCCAGCAGTTCGGAGGGGCCTTACGAGCAGTACTTC.

This clone was detected only a few times. The chain recombines TRBV18 with TRBJ1-1; D is uncertain. The germline V and J ends were trimmed by 2 bases and 10 bases, with 20 bases remaining between them. CDR1 is KGHSH, CDR2 LQKENI, per germline. The CDR3 length is 15 residues. In DNA, the CDR3 is TGTGCCAGCTCACCATTAGGAGGCATCGAGGCTCCAGCTTTCTTT. It is translated as CASSPLGGIEAPAFF.

This clone has a handful of counts. The rearrangement uses TRBV18 and TRBJ1-5; 8 bases fit TRBD1. From germline, CDR1 is KGHSH and CDR2 LQKENI. This CDR3 region has 15 residues. V lost 3 bases, J lost 2 bases, and 3 bases stayed unmatched. The CDR3 here is CASSPSTGGNQPQHF. DNA for the CDR3: TGTGCCAGCTCACCCTCGACAGGGGGCAATCAGCCCCAGCATTTT.

This clone showed up just once. V is TRBV7-9 and J is TRBJ1-3; TRBD1 matches at 7 bases. Germline V gene data show CDR1 as SEHNR and CDR2 as FQNEAQ (reference sequence). CDR3 length: 13 residues. Trimming took 9 bases from V and 4 from J; bases not matched to a gene: 6. The CDR3, as DNA: TGTGCCAGTAGACAGGGCGGCGGAAACACCATATATTTT. Its translation is CASRQGGGNTIYF.

The rearrangement uses TRBV5-5 and TRBJ2-5; 7 bases agree with TRBD2. CDR1 and CDR2 (germline): SGHKS, YYEKEE (reference sequence). J gave up 0 bases and V 4 bases, and 3 bases lay outside the gene matches. The CDR3 is 14 amino acids. CDR3 protein: CASSRGGYQETQYF. CDR3 coding DNA: TGTGCCAGCAGCAGGGGAGGGTACCAAGAGACCCAGTACTTC. Together with reference TRBV5-5 and TRBJ2-5, the CDR3 gives the full variable domain: DAGVTQSPTHLIKTRGQQVTLRCSPISGHKSVSWYQQVLGQGPQFIFQYYEKEERGRGNFPDRFSARQFPNYSSELNVNALLLGDSALYLCASSRGGYQETQYFGPGTRLLVL.

The CDR3 protein is CSVEDRGIGGYTF. The CDR3 bases are TGCAGCGTTGAAGATCGAGGAATTGGTGGCTACACCTTC. V and J are TRBV29-1 and TRBJ1-2; no clear D. The germline V gene has CDR1 SQVTM and CDR2 ANQGSEA. The CDR3 has 13 amino acids. The V end was cut by 0 bases, the J end by 7 bases, with 12 bases between.

The chain has TRBV6-6 and TRBJ2-5; tentative D call: TRBD1 (6 bases). This CDR3 has 15 residues. Trimming cost V 2 bases and J 2 bases, with 12 bases left between them. Germline CDR1 and CDR2: MNHNY and SVGAGI (reference sequence). CDR3 protein: CASSYANRDQETQYF. The DNA of the CDR3 is TGTGCCAGCAGTTACGCAAACAGGGATCAAGAGACCCAGTACTTC.

The gene calls are TRBV28 and TRBJ2-5; D might be TRBD2 (5 bases). The V end lost 10 bases, the J end lost 5 bases, and 17 bases lay between the germline ends. CDR3 length: 13 residues. The germline V gene encodes CDR1 MDHEN and CDR2 SYDVKM. The DNA for the CDR3 is TGTGCCACCCGGACTCCCGTAGCGGAGACCCAGTACTTC. This sequence encodes CATRTPVAETQYF.

The rearrangement uses TRBV3-1 (or the pseudogene TRBV3-2) and TRBJ2-5; TRBD2 matches at 9 bases. The germline V gene has CDR1 LGHDT and CDR2 YNNKEL (reference sequence). The CDR3 is 17 amino acids. The V gene end was trimmed by 1 base and the J gene end by 4 bases; junction bases not matched to a gene: 10. The CDR3 spells CASSQGSGTSSPETQYF. The CDR3 DNA sequence: TGTGCCAGCAGCCAAGGATCCGGGACTAGCTCCCCAGAGACCCAGTACTTC.

This clone was seen a single time. The genes are TRBV5-1 and TRBJ1-3; D possibly corresponds to TRBD1 (6 bases). The V gene lost 2 bases and the J gene lost 0 bases, with 9 bases spanning the gap. The CDR3 extends over 15 amino acids. Germline V gene data show CDR1 as SGHRS and CDR2 as YFSETQ. The chain's CDR3 is CASSFDRRSGNTIYF. The CDR3, as DNA: TGCGCCAGCAGCTTCGACAGGCGCTCTGGAAACACCATATATTTT.

The sample holds one count of this clone. This chain uses TRBV19 with TRBJ2-7; 16 bases map to TRBD2. V was clipped by 4 bases and J by 4 bases; unmatched bases: 13. Germline V gene lookup returns CDR1 LNHDA and CDR2 SQIVND (reference sequence). This CDR3 comprises 19 residues. The CDR3 region has the DNA TGTGCCAGTAGTACTGCAATTCGCGGGACTAGCGGGAGGGCTTACGAGCAGTACTTC. This translates into CASSTAIRGTSGRAYEQYF.

The chain couples TRBV3-1 (or the pseudogene TRBV3-2) to TRBJ2-3; tentative D call: TRBD2 (6 bases). There are 16 residues in the CDR3. V lost 0 bases to trimming and J lost 6 bases, with 16 bases between them. Germline V gene lookup returns CDR1 LGHDT and CDR2 YNNKEL (reference sequence). For the CDR3, the DNA is TGTGCCAGCAGCCAAGAAATGGCGGGGTTGATCGATACGCAGTATTTT. It codes for CASSQEMAGLIDTQYF.

The gene calls are TRBV5-6 and TRBJ2-7; D ambiguous. Germline assignment: CDR1 SGHDT and CDR2 YYEEEE. Trimming pared 4 bases from V and 7 bases from J, leaving 9 bases between. The CDR3 is 11 residues long. CDR3 sequence (DNA): TGTGCCAGCAGCCTGCGAAGTGAGCAGTACTTC. It is translated as CASSLRSEQYF.

This chain connects TRBV19 to TRBJ1-4; perhaps TRBD1 as D (5 bases). Between the trimmed V and J ends, which lost 6 bases and 0 bases, there was a span of 11 bases. Germline V gives CDR1 LNHDA, CDR2 SQIVND (reference sequence). The CDR3 length is 15 residues. DNA of the CDR3: TGTGCCAGTAGGATGACACAGGCAACTAATGAAAAACTGTTTTTT. Its translation: CASRMTQATNEKLFF.

J is TRBJ2-1 and V is TRBV7-9; 10 bases line up with TRBD2. The germline V gene has CDR1 SEHNR and CDR2 FQNEAQ (reference sequence). Trimming cost V 6 bases and J 4 bases; bases outside gene matches: 6. The CDR3 runs 15 residues. CDR3 coding DNA: TGTGCCAGCAGTCCTAGCGGGAGCGGATACAATGAGCAGTTCTTC. It is translated as CASSPSGSGYNEQFF.

Notes on this clone: The sample carries other DNA sequences with the same CDR3. The chain is built from TRBV6-5 and TRBJ1-5, with TRBD1 matching 9 bases. Trimming cost V 6 bases and J 4 bases; bases outside gene matches: 1. The CDR3 consists of 13 residues. Germline values: CDR1 MNHEY, CDR2 SVGAGI. The CDR3 DNA sequence: TGTGCCAGCAGAGGACAGGGGAATCAGCCCCAGCATTTT. It codes for CASRGQGNQPQHF.

The chain carries TRBV24-1 and TRBJ2-3, with 8 nucleotides matching TRBD1. Germline loops: CDR1 KGHDR, CDR2 SFDVKD. J lost 8 bases, V lost 4 bases, and 7 bases had no gene match. The CDR3 extends over 14 amino acids. The CDR3 region is CATSDTTGAGTQYF. The CDR3 DNA reads as TGTGCCACCAGTGACACGACAGGGGCCGGTACGCAGTATTTT.

This chain joins TRBV10-1 and TRBJ2-2; a weak D match, TRBD2 (7 bases). Germline lookup yields CDR1 WNHNN and CDR2 SYGVQD (reference sequence). V was trimmed by 2 bases and J by 1 base, leaving 14 bases between them. The length of the CDR3 is 17 residues. The CDR3 DNA is TGCGCCAGCAGTGAGATGGCGGGGGCCGGGAACACCGGGGAGCTGTTTTTT. This codes for CASSEMAGAGNTGELFF.

CDR3 nucleotide sequence: TGTGCCACCAGTGACCGCAGGGGGACCTACAATGAGCAGTTCTTC. This gives the protein CATSDRRGTYNEQFF. The chain couples TRBV24-1 to TRBJ2-1; 7 nucleotides line up with TRBD1. There are 15 residues in the CDR3. V lost 4 bases, J lost 2 bases, and 4 bases stayed unmatched. Germline V gives CDR1 KGHDR, CDR2 SFDVKD.

The chain recombines TRBV7-6 with TRBJ2-1, with 8 bases fitting TRBD2. Germline assignment: CDR1 SGHVS and CDR2 FNYEAQ. The CDR3 runs to 15 residues. V was pared by 3 bases and J by 4 bases, with 5 bases of the junction left unmatched. CDR3 amino acids: CASSFTGGLYNEQFF. The CDR3 DNA reads TGTGCCAGCAGCTTTACGGGGGGGCTGTACAATGAGCAGTTCTTC.

The sample holds a few counts of this clone. The J gene is TRBJ1-5, the V gene TRBV7-9; D is unresolved. This CDR3 is built from 16 residues. Germline V gives CDR1 SEHNR, CDR2 FQNEAQ (reference sequence). V was trimmed by 4 bases and J by 6 bases, leaving 19 bases between them. CDR3: CASSSLSSGSLQPQHF. The CDR3 nucleotides are TGTGCCAGCAGCTCCCTCTCGTCGGGGTCTCTTCAGCCCCAGCATTTT. Combining the CDR3 with reference TRBV7-9 and TRBJ1-5 gives the whole variable domain DTGVSQNPRHKITKRGQNVTFRCDPISEHNRLYWYRQTLGQGPEFLTYFQNEAQLEKSRLLSDRFSAERPKGSFSTLEIQRTEQGDSAMYLCASSSLSSGSLQPQHFGDGTRLSIL.

This sequence joins TRBV5-1 and TRBJ2-3; the match to TRBD2 covers 9 bases. Germline V lookup: CDR1 SGHRS, CDR2 YFSETQ. The CDR3 loop spans 16 amino acids. Germline trimming cut 4 bases from V and 3 bases from J; bases unmatched to any gene: 9. CDR3 in DNA: TGCGCCAGCAGCCCACCCGGGACTAGCACAACAGATACGCAGTATTTT. As protein: CASSPPGTSTTDTQYF.

J is TRBJ2-3 and V is TRBV12-3 or TRBV12-4; D is uncertain. Trimming pared 3 bases from V and 8 bases from J, leaving 9 bases between. CDR3 size: 12 residues. The CDR3: CASSFDPGTQYF. Written as DNA, the CDR3 is TGTGCCAGCAGTTTCGACCCAGGTACGCAGTATTTT.

This clone was found a few times. The chain employs TRBV18 and TRBJ1-1, with 8 bases identical to TRBD1. J was trimmed by 1 base and V by 2 bases; bases with no gene match: 0. Germline-derived CDR1 and CDR2 are KGHSH and LQKENI. The length of the CDR3 is 14 residues. The CDR3 DNA follows: TGTGCCAGCTCACCAACAGGGGGGAACACTGAAGCTTTCTTT. Translating gives CASSPTGGNTEAFF.

The V gene is TRBV5-8, the J gene TRBJ2-5; TRBD2 agrees at 9 bases. This CDR3 has 14 residues. The trim removed 9 bases at V and 4 bases at J, leaving 10 bases unmatched. CDR1 is SGHTS and CDR2 is YDEGEE in the germline V gene. CDR3 sequence (DNA): TGTGCCATCCCTCGCGGGAGGGATTCAGAGACCCAGTACTTC. This sequence encodes CAIPRGRDSETQYF.

The gene calls are TRBV9 and TRBJ1-1; D gene unclear. CDR1 SGDLS and CDR2 YYNGEE come from the germline V gene. Between the trimmed V and J ends, which lost 2 bases and 6 bases, there was a span of 14 bases. The length of the CDR3 is 14 residues. Here the CDR3 DNA reads TGTGCCAGCAGCGTGGACTCACTAACGGCTGAAGCTTTCTTT. Encoded protein: CASSVDSLTAEAFF.

In its sample, this clone was seen a few times. The chain joins TRBV6-1 to TRBJ1-3; D is unresolved. Germline values: CDR1 MNHNS, CDR2 SASEGT. This CDR3 contains 13 residues. V shed 0 bases and J shed 8 bases, with 8 bases lying between them. The DNA for the CDR3 is TGTGCCAGCAGTGAAGCTTGGGGAGACACCATATATTTT. Translated, it gives CASSEAWGDTIYF.